What follows is one T cell receptor beta chain and its context. Its antigen is still unknown. The data are from a study of OX40 agonist ivuxolimab in advanced cancers. As for the study in general: Those treated in dose escalation had hepatocellular carcinoma, melanoma, renal cell cancer or head and neck cancer. About 40% of patients had received prior checkpoint inhibitor therapy.

The table came from immunoSEQ multiplex PCR; TCRdb's copy has only in-frame clones and leaves some out. The sample yields 48,000 or so clones, approximately 88% seen once. Study-wide points: Low levels of normalized T-cell clonal expansion also appeared in some nonresponders.

V was trimmed by 0 bases and J by 2 bases, leaving 10 bases between them. The CDR3 has 15 residues. Germline-derived CDR1 and CDR2 are MRHNA and SNTAGT. The specimen was CD4+ or CD8+ T cells sorted from blood, collected in a trial of the OX40 agonist ivuxolimab. The sequence was collected from an adult with an advanced solid tumor such as melanoma, head and neck, liver or kidney cancer. The rearrangement joins TRBV6-4 to TRBJ1-2; D gene ambiguous. CDR3 in amino acids: CASSDSAGSNYGYTF. The CDR3 coding sequence is TGTGCCAGCAGTGACTCGGCCGGGTCAAACTATGGCTACACCTTC.